Reported below is one T cell receptor (beta chain). The PCR made use of 60 Vbeta and 13 Jbeta primers. Using immunoSEQ multiplex PCR, the repertoire was profiled, and TCRdb retains in-frame clones only, with some absent. The top ten clones hold around 4% of a sample with 75,000 to 95,000 clones, around 80% of them seen once. These data belong to a study of cytomegalovirus exposure and HLA in healthy donors. Germline V gene data show CDR1 as SEHNR and CDR2 as FQNEAQ (reference sequence). The CDR3 runs to 15 residues. Germline trimming cut 6 bases from V and 2 bases from J; bases unmatched to any gene: 9.

This TCR was sampled from a male donor in good health and CMV-seropositive. The specimen sequenced was PBMCs. The J gene is TRBJ1-2, the V gene TRBV7-9; 7 bases line up with TRBD1. The CDR3 region is CASSSTGTENYGYTF. CDR3 sequence (DNA): TGTGCCAGCAGTTCAACCGGGACAGAGAACTATGGCTACACCTTC.